A selection of T cell receptor beta chains follows, all from one sample in a study of CD8+CD57+ T cells in acquired aplastic anemia. One entry per CDR3 protein results from TCRdb running MiXCR on the reads. The sample comprises approximately 470,000 distinct CDR3 sequences, approximately 33% of which are singletons, and less than 0.85% rests with the top ten. The sequenced sample consisted of sorted CD4+, CD8+, or CD8+CD57+ T cells (not recorded which) from PBMCs. The receptors were gathered from a human donor with aplastic anemia. Both conserved end residues are trimmed from each CDR3.

TRBV20-1,SARVREEGYT
TRBV6-1,ASRQGLTEAF
TRBV4-2,ASTGLAGPSGANVLT
TRBV19,ASITGVGYT
TRBV2,ASSETGEVGGELF
TRBV29-1,SGGTSGETQH
TRBV10-3,AISDLAPSYEQY
TRBV20-1,SARANMRPQH
TRBV7-2,ASSQGYVEAF
TRBV20-1,SAREIGRTNLNSPLH